This T cell receptor (beta chain) was documented in a study of PD-1 blockade in classical Hodgkin lymphoma. Study-level results: Whoever responded completely had baseline diversity much like that seen in newly diagnosed patients. Those starting nivolumab under 1 year post-ASCT were excluded. In newly diagnosed patients, baseline TCR diversity was reportedly below that of healthy donors.

Clones were sequenced by immunoSEQ multiplex PCR, and TCRdb holds only the in-frame ones, with some missing. Altogether 40,000 or so clones are present, around 78% being singletons, with the ten largest covering approximately 11%. This CDR3 comprises 14 residues. From germline, CDR1 is SEHNR and CDR2 FQNEAQ (reference sequence). V lost 6 bases and J lost 4; bases outside the gene matches: 4. As to this clone: Its antigen is not known.

There was relapse after autologous stem cell transplantation in every patient, and there was variation in brentuximab vedotin exposure. Relapsed/refractory classical Hodgkin lymphoma patients had complete, partial or progressive responses. The rearrangement uses TRBV7-9 and TRBJ1-5; 9 nucleotides line up with TRBD1. The sequence was collected from a human donor with classical Hodgkin lymphoma. The sample was peripheral blood mononuclear cells (PBMCs), taken at baseline. CDR3 coding DNA: TGTGCCAGCAGAGGGACAGGGTTTAATCAGCCCCAGCATTTT. Amino acid sequence: CASRGTGFNQPQHF.